This passage covers 7 T cell receptor beta chains from one sample sequenced in a study of blood T cell repertoires in COVID-19 (TCRdb year 2020). Libraries were made using the immunoSEQ multiplex PCR assay. The source is immuneACCESS, and TCRdb retained only in-frame sequences with V and J called. Part of the clones is not carried over; for the studies checked, unresolved V genes explain less than half of this, and the remainder is unexplained. The sample table holds roughly 200,000 clones, of which about nine tenths were seen once. The top ten constitute roughly 6.7% of the sample. The sample taken for sequencing was peripheral blood. The origin of the receptors is a man aged 35 to 55 with acute or convalescent COVID-19.

The chain uses TRBV5-1 and TRBJ1-1, with TRBD1 identical over 8 bases. The V and J ends lost 4 bases and 5 bases, in that order; junction bases with no gene match: 7. The CDR3 sequence is 14 residues long. The germline V gene encodes CDR1 SGHRS and CDR2 YFSETQ. CDR3 bases: TGCGCCAGCAGCCAGGGGGCGACGGGGACTGAAGCTTTCTTT. This codes for CASSQGATGTEAFF.

This chain links TRBV5-1 with TRBJ2-1; possible D gene TRBD2, 6 bases. The germline CDR1 and CDR2 sequences are SGHRS and YFSETQ. V was shortened by 4 bases and J by 5 bases, with 10 bases between the two germline ends. The CDR3 covers 13 residues. CDR3 bases: TGCGCCAGCAGCCGGGACTCGCACAATGAGCAGTTCTTC. Translation: CASSRDSHNEQFF.

This sequence joins TRBV24-1 and TRBJ2-3; 15 positions match TRBD2. Germline V gene data show CDR1 as KGHDR and CDR2 as SFDVKD. J gave up 7 bases and V 4 bases, and 11 bases lay outside the gene matches. The CDR3 loop spans 18 amino acids. CDR3 sequence: CATSDPGTSGGPLHTQYF. Here the CDR3 DNA reads TGTGCCACCAGTGACCCCGGGACTAGCGGGGGGCCTCTCCATACGCAGTATTTT.

This clone was observed a single time. V and J are TRBV5-1 and TRBJ2-2, with 7 bases aligning to TRBD1. CDR1 and CDR2 (germline): SGHRS, YFSETQ. This CDR3 is built from 13 residues. V was pared by 10 bases and J by 4 bases, with 7 bases of the junction left unmatched. The CDR3 loop is CAALNRGTGELFF. For the CDR3, the DNA is TGCGCCGCTTTAAACAGGGGCACCGGGGAGCTGTTTTTT.

The chain links TRBV5-4 to TRBJ2-2; D perhaps matches TRBD2 (7 bases). The ends were cut back, 0 bases at V and 9 bases at J, with 18 bases in the middle. The CDR3 is made up of 16 amino acids. In germline, CDR1 is SGHNT, CDR2 YYREEE (reference sequence). DNA for the CDR3: TGTGCCAGCAGCTTGGCATCGGGGGGCCTTCCCAGGGAGCTGTTTTTT. This encodes CASSLASGGLPRELFF. The whole variable domain, filled in from reference TRBV5-4 and TRBJ2-2, reads ETGVTQSPTHLIKTRGQQVTLRCSSQSGHNTVSWYQQALGQGPQFIFQYYREEENGRGNFPPRFSGLQFPNYSSELNVNALELDDSALYLCASSLASGGLPRELFFGEGSRLTVL.

This clone occurred a few times. The chain has TRBV5-5 and TRBJ1-5, with 7 bases that match TRBD1. The CDR3 consists of 14 residues. CDR1 and CDR2 from the germline V gene are SGHKS and YYEKEE (reference sequence). With 3 bases clipped from V and 4 bases from J, the junction kept 4 bases outside the gene matches. CDR3 DNA sequence: TGTGCCAGCAGCTACCTGACAGGGAATCAGCCCCAGCATTTT. This translates into CASSYLTGNQPQHF.

Here the CDR3 reads CAIGTGARNSPLHF. In DNA, the CDR3 is TGTGCCATCGGAACTGGGGCTAGGAATTCACCCCTCCACTTT. The V and J genes are TRBV19 and TRBJ1-6; D may be TRBD1 (5 bases). Germline V lookup: CDR1 LNHDA, CDR2 SQIVND (reference sequence). This CDR3 has 14 amino acids. Trimming shortened V by 10 bases and J by 7 bases, and 17 bases separated the two germline ends.